Shown below are 15 T cell receptor beta chains from a single sample sequenced in a study of OX40 agonist ivuxolimab in advanced cancers. Using immunoSEQ multiplex PCR, the repertoire was profiled, and TCRdb retains in-frame clones only, with some absent. The table records 76,000 or so clones, approximately 85% of them present only once. The specimen comprised CD4+ or CD8+ T cells sorted from blood, sampled in a trial of the OX40 agonist ivuxolimab. The origin of the receptors is an adult with an advanced solid tumor such as melanoma, head and neck, liver or kidney cancer.

The rearrangement links TRBV15 to TRBJ2-3; D is possibly TRBD2 (6 bases). V dropped 11 bases and J dropped 6 bases, with 6 bases sitting between them. Germline assignment: CDR1 LNHNV and CDR2 YYDKDF (reference sequence). The CDR3 contains 9 residues. DNA of the CDR3: TGTGCCGCGGGGGATACGCAGTATTTT. It specifies CAAGDTQYF.

This clone was counted only a few times. This chain connects TRBV7-7 to TRBJ2-2, with 9 bases fitting TRBD1. Germline V lookup: CDR1 SSHAT, CDR2 FNYEAQ (reference sequence). J was trimmed by 3 bases and V by 8 bases; bases with no gene match: 4. CDR3 length equals 14 residues. In DNA, the CDR3 is TGTGCCAGCGGACAGGGGATGGACACCGGGGAGCTGTTTTTT. This codes for CASGQGMDTGELFF.

The V call is TRBV7-8, the J call TRBJ2-7, with 10 bases that match TRBD1. This CDR3 spans 16 amino acids. V gave up 1 base and J gave up 2 bases; unmatched junction bases: 5. Germline V gene lookup returns CDR1 SGHVS and CDR2 FQNEAQ. The CDR3 nucleotides are TGTGCCAGCAGCTTAGAAAGGGGACAGGGGACCTACGAGCAGTACTTC. Amino acids: CASSLERGQGTYEQYF.

This sequence joins TRBV6-5 and TRBJ2-7, with D maybe TRBD2 (6 bases). Trimming stripped 5 bases from V and 1 base from J, with 12 bases between. The CDR3 has 14 amino acids. CDR1 and CDR2 (germline): MNHEY, SVGAGI. The CDR3 coding sequence is TGTGCCAGCAGTCCTTCCGGACTATCCTACGAGCAGTACTTC. Protein sequence: CASSPSGLSYEQYF.

CDR3 residues: CASSFNTGELFF. The CDR3 DNA is TGTGCCAGCAGTTTCAACACCGGGGAGCTGTTTTTT. The V and J genes are TRBV6-6 and TRBJ2-2; D gene unclear. The V end lost 4 bases, the J end lost 2 bases, and 2 bases lay between the germline ends. Looked up from germline, CDR1 is MNHNY and CDR2 is SVGAGI (reference sequence). The CDR3 covers 12 residues.

J is TRBJ2-5 and V is TRBV19, with a possible D match to TRBD1 (5 bases). The closer fit of TRBJ2-7 to the DNA end suggests the J call may be wrong. The germline V gene encodes CDR1 LNHDA and CDR2 SQIVND (reference sequence). This CDR3 region has 14 residues. The CDR3 DNA reads as TGTGCCAGTACGTCGCAGGGTGGGACCTACGAGCAGTACTTC. It translates to CASTSQGGTYEQYF.

The V call is TRBV10-2, the J call TRBJ1-1; no clear D. V was shortened by 0 bases and J by 8 bases, with 4 bases between the two germline ends. The CDR3 is 11 residues long. Looked up from germline, CDR1 is WSHSY and CDR2 is SAAADI. The DNA of the CDR3 is TGCGCCAGCAGTGAGTCAGGAGAAGCTTTCTTT. Translating gives CASSESGEAFF.

The rearrangement uses TRBV5-1 and TRBJ1-5; possibly TRBD1 for D (6 bases). Trimming removed 5 bases from V and 1 base from J, with 10 bases in between. Per the germline V gene, CDR1 is SGHRS and CDR2 is YFSETQ. This CDR3 is 14 amino acids long. As DNA, the CDR3 is TGCGCCAGCAGGCCCGGGACAAGCAATCAGCCCCAGCATTTT. Translation gives CASRPGTSNQPQHF.

The rearrangement links TRBV20-1 to TRBJ1-1; TRBD1 matches 10 bases. The CDR3 has 11 residues. V shed 5 bases, J shed 11 bases, and the junction held 5 bases outside the gene matches. Germline V gene sequence: CDR1 DFQATT, CDR2 SNEGSKA (reference sequence). In DNA form, the CDR3 reads TGCAGTGCTGGACAGGGGGGTCGGGCTTTCTTT. Its protein product is CSAGQGGRAFF.

V is TRBV9 and J is TRBJ2-3, with a weak D call TRBD2 (5 bases). Trimming left V 4 bases short and J 5 bases short, with 17 bases between. CDR3 length: 15 residues. Germline V gene data show CDR1 as SGDLS and CDR2 as YYNGEE. CDR3 protein: CASSPRWGVVDTQYF. CDR3 DNA sequence: TGTGCCAGCAGCCCCCGTTGGGGAGTAGTAGATACGCAGTATTTT.

The chain is built from TRBV15 and TRBJ1-1, with D unresolved. CDR3 size: 12 residues. V shed 5 bases and J shed 8 bases, with 12 bases lying between them. Germline values: CDR1 LNHNV, CDR2 YYDKDF (reference sequence). This chain's CDR3 is CATSYVRTEAFF. CDR3 nucleotides: TGTGCCACCAGCTATGTCAGGACCGAAGCTTTCTTT.

The chain is built from TRBV15 and TRBJ2-5; 10 bases are a match to TRBD2. The V and J ends lost 5 bases and 9 bases, in that order; junction bases with no gene match: 18. Per the germline V gene, CDR1 is LNHNV and CDR2 is YYDKDF (reference sequence). CDR3 length: 17 residues. CDR3 nucleotide sequence: TGTGCCACCAGCCACCCATCAAGCGGGGGGGCATCCCCCCCCCAGTACTTC. Amino acids: CATSHPSSGGASPPQYF.

The rearrangement uses TRBV7-8 and TRBJ2-7; 11 bases align to TRBD2. The CDR3 sequence is 15 residues long. The germline V gene has CDR1 SGHVS and CDR2 FQNEAQ. Trimming removed 6 bases from V and 5 bases from J; junction bases left unmatched: 9. CDR3 DNA sequence: TGTGCCAGCAGACCTACTAGCGGGAGTAGCAACGAGCAGTACTTC. Translated, it gives CASRPTSGSSNEQYF.

The CDR3 loop is CASSPGQSYEQYF. CDR3 nucleotide sequence: TGTGCCAGCAGTCCGGGACAAAGCTACGAGCAGTACTTC. This chain uses TRBV2 with TRBJ2-7; perhaps TRBD1 as D (6 bases). CDR1 and CDR2 from the germline V gene are SNHLY and FYNNEI. V gave up 5 bases and J gave up 3 bases, with 11 bases separating them. CDR3 length: 13 residues.

The chain employs TRBV10-3 and TRBJ2-2; a possible D gene is TRBD2 (6 bases). V lost 2 bases, J lost 3 bases, and 7 bases lay in between. The CDR3 is 14 amino acids. The germline V gene has CDR1 ENHRY and CDR2 SYGVKD. The CDR3 loop reads CAISEERDTGELFF. Written as DNA, the CDR3 is TGTGCCATCAGTGAGGAGCGGGACACCGGGGAGCTGTTTTTT.